Below, 21 T cell receptor beta chains from the same sample are listed, as sequenced in a study of blood T cell repertoires in COVID-19. Here immunoSEQ multiplex PCR was the method, and the copy in TCRdb shows in-frame clones only, minus some. The sample holds roughly 70,000 clones, 65% to 85% seen once. The sample taken for sequencing was peripheral blood. Source of these receptors: a man in his sixties with COVID-19, enrolled during active disease.

The chain carries TRBV24-1 and TRBJ2-3; TRBD2 matches at 13 bases. Germline CDR1 reads KGHDR; CDR2 reads SFDVKD. With V trimmed by 4 bases and J by 4 bases, 13 bases remained unmatched. There are 19 residues in the CDR3. CDR3 coding DNA: TGTGCCACCAGTGACCCCGGGACTAGCGGGGCAGCAGTTTCAGATACGCAGTATTTT. Amino acids: CATSDPGTSGAAVSDTQYF.

The chain is built from TRBV11-2 and TRBJ2-3; the D gene is possibly TRBD1 (6 bases). The V end lost 5 bases, the J end lost 4 bases, and 10 bases lay between the germline ends. The germline V gene has CDR1 SGHAT and CDR2 FQNNGV. CDR3 size: 13 residues. CDR3 sequence reads: CASSLRQADTQYF. The DNA of the CDR3 is TGTGCCAGCAGCCTCCGACAGGCAGATACGCAGTATTTT.

This chain uses TRBV27 with TRBJ2-2, with TRBD2 matching over 10 bases. The germline gives CDR1 MNHEY, CDR2 SMNVEV (reference sequence). This CDR3 has 15 amino acids. Trimming cost V 5 bases and J 6 bases; bases outside gene matches: 6. The CDR3 reads CASSTGLAGAGELFF. DNA of the CDR3: TGTGCCAGCAGTACGGGGCTAGCGGGAGCCGGGGAGCTGTTTTTT.

The rearrangement uses TRBV6-5 and TRBJ1-2; D gene uncertain. From germline, CDR1 is MNHEY and CDR2 SVGAGI. V shed 10 bases and J shed 2 bases, with 8 bases lying between them. The CDR3 loop spans 11 amino acids. The CDR3 sequence: CATYRNYGYTF. The CDR3 bases are TGTGCCACCTACAGAAACTATGGCTACACCTTC.

J is TRBJ2-7 and V is TRBV7-3, with D perhaps matching TRBD2 (5 bases). Per the germline V gene, CDR1 is SGHTA and CDR2 is FQGTGA. The V end lost 2 bases, the J end lost 7 bases, and 12 bases lay between the germline ends. The CDR3 runs to 13 residues. This chain's CDR3 is CASSLLSGSEQYF. The CDR3 nucleotides read TGTGCCAGCAGCTTACTAAGCGGTTCAGAGCAGTACTTC.

The V call is TRBV4-2, the J call TRBJ1-3, with D possibly TRBD1 on 6 matching bases. This CDR3 comprises 15 residues. V lost 0 bases, J lost 4 bases, and 10 bases lay in between. Germline CDR1 is LGHNA and CDR2 is YNFKEQ. The CDR3 loop reads CASSQDGTPGNTIYF. In DNA form, the CDR3 reads TGTGCCAGCAGCCAAGACGGGACACCCGGAAACACCATATATTTT.

CDR3 region: CASSRGDRVTNEQFF. As DNA, the CDR3 is TGTGCCAGCAGTAGGGGGGACAGGGTAACCAATGAGCAGTTCTTC. The rearrangement links TRBV28 to TRBJ2-1; TRBD1 matches 9 bases. This CDR3 spans 15 amino acids. The V and J ends lost 5 bases and 6 bases, in that order; junction bases with no gene match: 8. CDR1 and CDR2 (germline): MDHEN, SYDVKM.

DNA of the CDR3: TGTGCCAGCAGCTTTTCGGCAGGGGGAGCTGGGGAGCTGTTTTTT. It is translated as CASSFSAGGAGELFF. The rearrangement uses TRBV11-3 and TRBJ2-2; 7 bases agree with TRBD1. Germline trimming cut 3 bases from V and 8 bases from J; bases unmatched to any gene: 9. Germline loops: CDR1 SGHNT, CDR2 YENEEA. This CDR3 region has 15 residues.

CDR3 bases: TGTGCCAGCAGTTTGGGACAGCTCTATGGCTACACCTTC. Protein: CASSLGQLYGYTF. V gene TRBV6-5 combines with J gene TRBJ1-2, with 7 bases lining up with TRBD1. V was pared by 4 bases and J by 4 bases, with 3 bases of the junction left unmatched. Germline CDR1 and CDR2: MNHEY and SVGAGI. This CDR3 contains 13 residues.

The CDR3: CASSFSGGDYGYTF. The CDR3 DNA sequence: TGCGCCAGCAGCTTCTCAGGGGGTGACTATGGCTACACCTTC. The chain joins TRBV5-1 to TRBJ1-2, with 7 bases that match TRBD1. The germline CDR1 and CDR2 sequences are SGHRS and YFSETQ. V lost 2 bases to trimming and J lost 3 bases; unmatched junction nucleotides: 4. The length of the CDR3 is 14 residues.

This sequence joins TRBV5-1 and TRBJ2-5, with 7 bases identical to TRBD1. Germline values: CDR1 SGHRS, CDR2 YFSETQ. The CDR3 extends over 15 amino acids. V was clipped by 0 bases and J by 2 bases; unmatched bases: 4. DNA for the CDR3: TGCGCCAGCAGCTTGGGAGGGACAGCTCAAGAGACCCAGTACTTC. This sequence encodes CASSLGGTAQETQYF. The complete variable domain, with remaining parts taken from reference TRBV5-1 and TRBJ2-5, reads KAGVTQTPRYLIKTRGQQVTLSCSPISGHRSVSWYQQTPGQGLQFLFEYFSETQRNKGNFPGRFSGRQFSNSRSEMNVSTLELGDSALYLCASSLGGTAQETQYFGPGTRLLVL.

V and J are TRBV10-2 and TRBJ2-7, with 8 bases matching TRBD1. V lost 4 bases, J lost 5 bases, and 10 bases stayed unmatched. The germline V gene encodes CDR1 WSHSY and CDR2 SAAADI. The CDR3 totals 15 residues. The CDR3 region is CASSGSGGVNHEQYF. CDR3 coding DNA: TGCGCCAGCAGTGGCTCAGGGGGCGTTAACCACGAGCAGTACTTC.

The sample holds a few counts of this clone. This chain connects TRBV27 to TRBJ2-7; 9 bases line up with TRBD1. CDR1 MNHEY and CDR2 SMNVEV come from the germline V gene (reference sequence). The length of the CDR3 is 14 residues. V was pared by 5 bases and J by 1 base, with 3 bases of the junction left unmatched. For the CDR3, the DNA is TGTGCCAGCAGTACAGGGACAGGGTCCTACGAGCAGTACTTC. Translated: CASSTGTGSYEQYF.

This clone was picked up a small number of times. The chain couples TRBV6-5 to TRBJ2-7; TRBD1 matches at 9 bases. With V trimmed by 2 bases and J by 6 bases, 8 bases remained unmatched. Germline assignment: CDR1 MNHEY and CDR2 SVGAGI. The CDR3 extends over 15 amino acids. CDR3 loop: CASSYPGQGGFEQYF. The CDR3 coding sequence is TGTGCCAGCAGTTACCCGGGACAGGGTGGTTTCGAGCAGTACTTC.

This chain's CDR3 is CASSFQGSGNTIYF. CDR3 sequence (DNA): TGTGCCAGCAGCTTTCAGGGCTCTGGAAACACCATATATTTT. The rearrangement links TRBV5-4 to TRBJ1-3, with D possibly matching TRBD1 (5 bases). Trimming stripped 2 bases from V and 0 bases from J, with 6 bases between. The germline gives CDR1 SGHNT, CDR2 YYREEE (reference sequence). This CDR3 comprises 14 residues. Supplemented by reference TRBV5-4 and TRBJ1-3, the full variable domain reads ETGVTQSPTHLIKTRGQQVTLRCSSQSGHNTVSWYQQALGQGPQFIFQYYREEENGRGNFPPRFSGLQFPNYSSELNVNALELDDSALYLCASSFQGSGNTIYFGEGSWLTVV.

The V and J genes are TRBV28 and TRBJ2-1; D perhaps matches TRBD2 (5 bases). This CDR3 spans 14 amino acids. The V gene's germline CDR1 is MDHEN and CDR2 SYDVKM. V shed 7 bases and J shed 9 bases, with 19 bases lying between them. The CDR3 DNA sequence: TGTGCCAGCACCCTGGGTCCCCTTCGGGGTGAGCAGTTCTTC. Its protein product is CASTLGPLRGEQFF.

The V and J genes are TRBV11-2 and TRBJ1-1; 9 bases match TRBD1. With V trimmed by 4 bases and J by 11 bases, 8 bases remained unmatched. The CDR3 contains 13 residues. CDR1 and CDR2 from the germline V gene are SGHAT and FQNNGV. The CDR3 nucleotides read TGTGCCAGCAGCTCCCTCTGGGACAGGGTTGCTTTCTTT. This sequence encodes CASSSLWDRVAFF.

This clone was seen once. V is TRBV4-1 and J is TRBJ2-7; D ambiguous. The CDR3 loop spans 14 amino acids. V gave up 1 base and J gave up 2 bases, with 9 bases separating them. Germline CDR1 reads MGHRA; CDR2 reads YSYEKL. CDR3 bases: TGCGCCAGCAGCCAAGCCTGGCAAGCCTACGAGCAGTACTTC. This codes for CASSQAWQAYEQYF.

A single count supports this clone. The rearrangement joins TRBV12-3 or TRBV12-4 to TRBJ1-1; 9 nucleotides match TRBD1. The length of the CDR3 is 13 residues. After removal of 8 bases from V and 1 base from J, the junction contained 2 bases not matched to a gene. DNA of the CDR3: TGTGCCAGCGACAGGGGGTCGAACACTGAAGCTTTCTTT. Translation gives CASDRGSNTEAFF.

The chain joins TRBV7-3 to TRBJ2-3, with D hard to call. This CDR3 contains 14 residues. The germline V and J ends were trimmed by 3 bases and 5 bases, with 12 bases remaining between them. Looked up from germline, CDR1 is SGHTA and CDR2 is FQGTGA. The CDR3 DNA sequence: TGTGCCAGCAGCTTGACCGCGGATGGAGATACGCAGTATTTT. It yields the protein CASSLTADGDTQYF.

This chain links TRBV5-5 with TRBJ2-1; 14 bases map to TRBD2. CDR3 length: 17 amino acids. V was pared by 4 bases and J by 4 bases, with 7 bases of the junction left unmatched. Germline CDR1 SGHKS, CDR2 YYEKEE (reference sequence). The CDR3: CASSPGLAGAWYNEQFF. The CDR3 DNA follows: TGTGCCAGCAGCCCGGGACTAGCGGGGGCTTGGTACAATGAGCAGTTCTTC.